One and the same sample provided the 5 T cell receptor beta chains below, sequenced in a study of shared T cell receptors in the human thymus. The assay was immunoSEQ multiplex PCR, and TCRdb's table has in-frame clones only and misses some. The data show roughly 660,000 clones, more than 75% seen once. This sample also belongs to another study, concerning human thymus T cells.

The sequenced material came from thymocytes. All receptors derive from a boy less than two years old with a congenital heart defect.

This CDR3 is CASSAGTDQSDSNQPQHF. The DNA for the CDR3 is TGTGCCAGCAGCGCCGGGACAGACCAGTCAGATAGCAATCAGCCCCAGCATTTT. The J gene is TRBJ1-5, the V gene TRBV25-1, with TRBD1 matching 7 bases. The J segment lost 0 bases and the V segment lost 6 bases, leaving 14 bases of the junction unmatched. The CDR3 spans 18 residues. CDR1 is MGHDK, CDR2 SYGVNS, per germline.

The genes are TRBV6-1 and TRBJ2-5, with 7 bases fitting TRBD1. CDR1 is MNHNS, CDR2 SASEGT, per germline. This CDR3 has 14 residues. V was pared by 4 bases and J by 1 base, with 3 bases of the junction left unmatched. The CDR3 DNA reads as TGTGCCAGCAGTGGAAGGGACAGCCAAGAGACCCAGTACTTC. This codes for CASSGRDSQETQYF.

The chain links TRBV7-9 to TRBJ1-3, with D possibly matching TRBD1 (6 bases). With 1 base removed from V and 6 bases from J, the gap between germline ends came to 7 bases. Germline values: CDR1 SEHNR, CDR2 FQNEAQ (reference sequence). The CDR3 extends over 13 amino acids. The CDR3 DNA reads as TGTGCCAGCAGCTTAGGGACAGCAAACACCATATATTTT. It is translated as CASSLGTANTIYF. The variable domain in full, completed from reference TRBV7-9 and TRBJ1-3, reads DTGVSQNPRHKITKRGQNVTFRCDPISEHNRLYWYRQTLGQGPEFLTYFQNEAQLEKSRLLSDRFSAERPKGSFSTLEIQRTEQGDSAMYLCASSLGTANTIYFGEGSWLTVV.

The J gene is TRBJ2-7, the V gene TRBV4-3; 7 bases are shared with TRBD1. The CDR3 is made up of 16 amino acids. V shed 3 bases and J 6 bases; nucleotides not matched to a gene: 14. CDR1 is LGHNA, CDR2 YSLEER, per germline. The CDR3 sequence: CASSHRPRQGPGEQYF. CDR3 bases: TGCGCCAGCAGCCACAGACCTAGACAGGGTCCAGGCGAGCAGTACTTC.

The V call is TRBV30, the J call TRBJ1-2, with 8 bases aligning to TRBD1. With V trimmed by 4 bases and J by 4 bases, 5 bases remained unmatched. CDR3 length: 13 residues. Germline V gives CDR1 GTSNPN, CDR2 SVGIG (reference sequence). CDR3 DNA sequence: TGTGCCTGGACCCGACAGGGGTGCTATGGCTACACCTTC. Its translation: CAWTRQGCYGYTF.